This TCR beta chain was recorded in a study of T-cell memory formation after mild COVID-19. CDR3 size: 16 residues. CDR1 is MNHEY and CDR2 is SMNVEV in the germline V gene (reference sequence). Trimming shortened V by 8 bases and J by 0 bases, and 17 bases separated the two germline ends. TCRdb called the 5' RACE reads again in MiXCR, with one record for every CDR3 protein. The profile shows 50,000 or so distinct CDR3 sequences, around a quarter of them singletons. The specimen was PBMCs or a T cell subset sorted from them (not recorded which). The origin of this receptor is a man between 18 and 35 years old who had mild COVID-19 (a few samples of this study predate the infection). Cell type and time point are not known. The chain joins TRBV27 to TRBJ2-1, with D maybe TRBD2 (6 bases). CDR3 nucleotide sequence: TGTGCCAGCTCGTCGGGCGGGGCAGGCTCCTACAATGAGCAGTTCTTC. As protein: CASSSGGAGSYNEQFF.